Listed here is a single T cell receptor beta chain. Its target antigen remains unknown. No much larger clonotype is one base removed from it; base qualities were not supplied. The sample comes from a study of OX40 agonist ivuxolimab in advanced cancers. About the investigation overall: Ivuxolimab, which targeted the costimulatory receptor OX40 (CD134), was an agonistic, fully human IgG2 monoclonal antibody. Intravenous ivuxolimab was administered to patients every 2 weeks at six dose levels: 0.01, 0.1, 0.3, 1.5, 3 and 10 mg/kg. Of the approximately 54 dose-escalation patients, hepatocellular carcinoma was present in around 20, melanoma in approximately 15, renal cell carcinoma in 9 and head and neck cancer in 9. In the dose-escalation cohort, around four fifths of patients were male, and the mean age was 60 years with a range of roughly 23 to 79. Prior anti-PD-1, anti-PD-L1 or anti-CTLA-4 therapy was permitted, and checkpoint inhibitors had been received by 40% to 50% of dose-escalation patients. Partial responses occurred in three dose-escalation patients: two with cutaneous melanoma and one with hepatocellular carcinoma. Peripheral TCRbeta sequencing was intended to test whether TCR sequence diversity was altered and clonal T-cell expansion was caused by ivuxolimab. The paper reports the monotherapy dose-escalation portion (N of about 52 patients) of the phase I ivuxolimab trial. On the study overall, not on this receptor specifically: Antigen specificity was not determined for the clonally expanded peripheral T cells. In the 0.1-3.0 mg/kg groups, partial responders had among the lowest normalized peripheral clonal expansion, particularly in CD8+ T cells. After ivuxolimab, more expanded clones were found on average in CD8+ T cells than in CD4+ T cells. At doses of 0.1 to 3.0 mg/kg, clonal expansion of both CD4+ and CD8+ T cells in blood was seen between baseline and week 6. Low levels of normalized T-cell clonal expansion were also seen in some patients who did not respond.

The germline V gene provides CDR1 SGHRS and CDR2 YFSETQ. The CDR3 runs 15 amino acids, cysteine and phenylalanine included. The read is trimmed to its CDR3 DNA, 45 bases read in frame from base 1. Trimming accounts for 4 bases at V and 3 bases at J, while the number of junction bases matched to no gene is 6. To sequence the TCRbeta CDR3 region, genomic DNA was isolated from the sorted cells. TCRbeta CDR3 regions were sequenced using the immunoSEQ Assay. Imported from immuneACCESS, the table was reduced by TCRdb to in-frame sequences with V and J called. These copies leave out some clones; in studies compared against another copy, an unresolved V gene accounts for under half, and the cause of the remainder is not known. Across this sample there are about 58,000 clones, with around 79% seen only once. 1.2% of the sample rests with the top ten. The trial excluded patients who had a history of autoimmune disease or were on systemic immunosuppression. Peripheral blood for TCR sequencing was collected from all dose cohorts at baseline, on cycle 4 day 1, and on cycle 7 day 1. The samples were drawn from a first-in-human, open-label, multicenter phase I dose-escalation trial of ivuxolimab. The trial enrolled adults with locally advanced or metastatic head and neck squamous cell, hepatocellular, melanoma or renal cell carcinoma. Before TCR sequencing, CD4+ and CD8+ T cells were separately sorted from peripheral blood.

This sequence uses TRBV5-1 and TRBJ1-5; 8 middle bases align to TRBD1. The origin of this receptor is an adult with an advanced solid tumor such as melanoma, head and neck, liver or kidney cancer. The sample was CD4+ or CD8+ T cells sorted from blood, taken in a trial of the OX40 agonist ivuxolimab. The sequenced DNA: TGCGCCAGCAGCCCGGGACAGGACTACAATCAGCCCCAGCATTTT. Translation gives CASSPGQDYNQPQHF.